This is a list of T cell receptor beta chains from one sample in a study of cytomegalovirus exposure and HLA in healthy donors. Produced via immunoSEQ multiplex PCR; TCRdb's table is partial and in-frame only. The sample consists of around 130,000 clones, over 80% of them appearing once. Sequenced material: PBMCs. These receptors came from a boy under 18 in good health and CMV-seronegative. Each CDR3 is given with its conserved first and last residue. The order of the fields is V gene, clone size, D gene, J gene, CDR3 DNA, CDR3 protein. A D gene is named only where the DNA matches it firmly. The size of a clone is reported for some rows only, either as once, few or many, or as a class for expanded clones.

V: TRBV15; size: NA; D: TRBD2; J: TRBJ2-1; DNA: TGTGCCACCAGCAGGTCCTCTAGCGGAGACTACAATGAGCAGTTCTTC; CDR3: CATSRSSSGDYNEQFF
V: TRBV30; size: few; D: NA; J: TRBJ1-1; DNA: TGTGCCTGGAGTTACGGAGGCGAAGCTTTCTTT; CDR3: CAWSYGGEAFF
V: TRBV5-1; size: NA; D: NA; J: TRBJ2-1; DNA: TGCGCCAGCAGCTTAATGGGCGGGCACAATGAGCAGTTCTTC; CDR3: CASSLMGGHNEQFF
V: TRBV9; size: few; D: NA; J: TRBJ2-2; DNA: TGTGCCAGCAGCGTAGGGGGCGGCACCGGGGAGCTGTTTTTT; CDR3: CASSVGGGTGELFF
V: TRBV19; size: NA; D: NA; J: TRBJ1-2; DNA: TGTGCCAGTAGTATGAGCCAGGGGTATGGCTACACCTTC; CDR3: CASSMSQGYGYTF
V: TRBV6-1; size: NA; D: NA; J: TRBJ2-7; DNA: TGTGCCAGCAGCCGACCAGGACAGTCCAGGAACGAGCAGTACTTC; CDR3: CASSRPGQSRNEQYF
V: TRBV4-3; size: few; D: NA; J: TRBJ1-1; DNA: TGCGCCAGCAGCCAAGACACAGGAAGGCGGACCACTGAAGCTTTCTTT; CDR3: CASSQDTGRRTTEAFF
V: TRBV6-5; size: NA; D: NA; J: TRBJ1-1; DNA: TGTGCCAGCAGTTACCGGGAGGGCACTGAAGCTTTCTTT; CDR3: CASSYREGTEAFF
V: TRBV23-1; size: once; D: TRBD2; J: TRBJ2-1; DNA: TGCGCCAGCAGTCCAGGACTAGCGGACTACAATGAGCAGTTCTTC; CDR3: CASSPGLADYNEQFF
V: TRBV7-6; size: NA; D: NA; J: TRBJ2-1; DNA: TGTGCCAGCAGCCCAGGAGGACTAAAGGCAAATGAGCAGTTCTTC; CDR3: CASSPGGLKANEQFF
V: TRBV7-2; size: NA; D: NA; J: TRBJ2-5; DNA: TGTGCCAGCAGCTTACGGGGCCAAGAGACCCAGTACTTC; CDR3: CASSLRGQETQYF
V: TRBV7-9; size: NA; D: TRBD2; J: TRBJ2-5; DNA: TGTGCCAGCAGCTTGGGGACTAGCGGTGGGGAGACCCAGTACTTC; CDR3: CASSLGTSGGETQYF
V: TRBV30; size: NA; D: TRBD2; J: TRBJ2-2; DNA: TGTGCCTGGAGTGTAATGGGGGCCGGGACTAGCTTTCGGGAGCTGTTTTTT; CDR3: CAWSVMGAGTSFRELFF
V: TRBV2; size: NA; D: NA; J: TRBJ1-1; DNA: TGTGCCAGCAGTGCGTCTCTGAACACTGAAGCTTTCTTT; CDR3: CASSASLNTEAFF
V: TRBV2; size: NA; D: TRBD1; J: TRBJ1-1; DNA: TGTGCCAGCAGTGAAGAACAGGGGGCCGGGACTGAAGCTTTCTTT; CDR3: CASSEEQGAGTEAFF
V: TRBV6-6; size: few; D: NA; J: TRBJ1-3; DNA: TGTGCCAGCAGTTACGGCAGGGGTTCTGGAAACACCATATATTTT; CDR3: CASSYGRGSGNTIYF
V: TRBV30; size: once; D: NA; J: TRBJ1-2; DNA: TGTGCCTGGAGTGCTTCGTCTGTCTACACCTTC; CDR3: CAWSASSVYTF
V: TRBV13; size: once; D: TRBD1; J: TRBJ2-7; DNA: TGTGCCAGCAGCTTAGGAGGGGGACAGGGGTACTACGAGCAGTACTTC; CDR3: CASSLGGGQGYYEQYF
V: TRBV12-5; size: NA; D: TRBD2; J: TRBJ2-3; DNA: TGTGCTAGTGGTCGGGGCCTAGCGGACACAGATACGCAGTATTTT; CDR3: CASGRGLADTDTQYF
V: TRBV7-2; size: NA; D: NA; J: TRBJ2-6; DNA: TGTGCCAGCAGCTGGGGTAGGGGCTCTGGGGCCAACGTCCTGACTTTC; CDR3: CASSWGRGSGANVLTF
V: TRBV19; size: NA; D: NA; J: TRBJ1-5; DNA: TGTGCCAGTTCTCAGGTCGGGGGAGGCCAGCCCCAGCATTTT; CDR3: CASSQVGGGQPQHF
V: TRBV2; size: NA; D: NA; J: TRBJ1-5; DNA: TGTGCCAGCAGTGAGGGCCGCGATCAGCCCCAGCATTTT; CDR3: CASSEGRDQPQHF
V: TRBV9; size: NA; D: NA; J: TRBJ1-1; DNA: TGTGCCAGCAGCGTAGCGTGGAACACTGAAGCTTTCTTT; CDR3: CASSVAWNTEAFF
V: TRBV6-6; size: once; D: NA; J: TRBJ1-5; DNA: TGTGCCAGCAGGGGACTTAGCAATCAGCCCCAGCATTTT; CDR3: CASRGLSNQPQHF
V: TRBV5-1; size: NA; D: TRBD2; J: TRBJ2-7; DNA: TGCGCCAGCAACGCCGGGGGGATAGATAACGAGCAGTACTTC; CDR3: CASNAGGIDNEQYF
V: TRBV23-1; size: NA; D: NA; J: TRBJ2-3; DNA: TGCGCCAGCAGTCAACTAGAAGGAGCCACAGATACGCAGTATTTT; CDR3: CASSQLEGATDTQYF
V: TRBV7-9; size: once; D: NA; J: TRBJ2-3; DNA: TGTGCCAGCAGCCGCAGGGTAACGGATACGCAGTATTTT; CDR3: CASSRRVTDTQYF
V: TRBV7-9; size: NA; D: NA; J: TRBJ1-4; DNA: TGTGCCAGCAGCTTATTTGGGGGCGGAAATGAAAAACTGTTTTTT; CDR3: CASSLFGGGNEKLFF
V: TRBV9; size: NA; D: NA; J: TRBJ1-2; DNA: TGTGCCAGCAGCCATATCGGGGGGCGATTTGCTAACTATGGCTACACCTTC; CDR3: CASSHIGGRFANYGYTF
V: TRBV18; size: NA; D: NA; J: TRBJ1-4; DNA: TGTGCCAGCTCACCGGGACAAACAACTAATGAAAAACTGTTTTTT; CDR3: CASSPGQTTNEKLFF
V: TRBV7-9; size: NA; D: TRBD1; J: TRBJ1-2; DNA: TGTGCCAGCAGCTTAGCGATTTTAGGGACAGGTACCGGCTACACCTTC; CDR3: CASSLAILGTGTGYTF
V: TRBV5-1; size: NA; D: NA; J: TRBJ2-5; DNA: TGCGCCAGCAGCTGGGGCCCGGGGGATCCGGAGACCCAGTACTTC; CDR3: CASSWGPGDPETQYF
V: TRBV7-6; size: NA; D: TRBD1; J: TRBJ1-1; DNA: TGTGCCAGCAGCCCAGGGGGTGAAGCTTTCTTT; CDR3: CASSPGGEAFF
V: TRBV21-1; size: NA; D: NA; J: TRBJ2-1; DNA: TGTGCCAGCAAACAGGGTCAATACAATGAGCAGTTCTTC; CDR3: CASKQGQYNEQFF
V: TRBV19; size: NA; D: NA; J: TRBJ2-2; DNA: TGTGCCAGTAGTATAGTCCTACAGGGACCCGGGGAGCTGTTTTTT; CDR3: CASSIVLQGPGELFF
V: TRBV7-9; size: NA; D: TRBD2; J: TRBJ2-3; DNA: TGTGCCAGCAGCTTAGACCTAGCGGGAGTAAGCACAGATACGCAGTATTTT; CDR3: CASSLDLAGVSTDTQYF
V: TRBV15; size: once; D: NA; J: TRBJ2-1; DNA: TGTGCCACCAGCAGGTTGGGGCTCACCCGGGACAATGAGCAGTTCTTC; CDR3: CATSRLGLTRDNEQFF
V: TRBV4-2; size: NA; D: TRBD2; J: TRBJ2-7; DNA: TGTGCCAGCAGCTTCGGACTAGCCTACGAGCAGTACTTC; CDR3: CASSFGLAYEQYF
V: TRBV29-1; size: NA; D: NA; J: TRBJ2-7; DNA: TGCAGCGTTGAAGATTTACAGGGTGGAGGATACGAGCAGTACTTC; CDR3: CSVEDLQGGGYEQYF
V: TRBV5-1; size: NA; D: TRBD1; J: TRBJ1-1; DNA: TGCGCCAGCAGCTGGGGACAGTTGAACACTGAAGCTTTCTTT; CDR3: CASSWGQLNTEAFF
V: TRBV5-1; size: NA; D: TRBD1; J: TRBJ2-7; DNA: TGCGCCACCAGGCCCGGACAGGGAGCCTACGAGCAGTACTTC; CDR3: CATRPGQGAYEQYF
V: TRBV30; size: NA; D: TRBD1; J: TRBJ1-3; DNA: TGTGCCTGGAGTACGCCGGGACAGGGGGCAAACACCATATATTTT; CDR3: CAWSTPGQGANTIYF
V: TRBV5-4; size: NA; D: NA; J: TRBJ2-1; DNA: TGTGCCAGCAGCTTGATGGTCCGCGTCTCCTACAATGAGCAGTTCTTC; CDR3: CASSLMVRVSYNEQFF
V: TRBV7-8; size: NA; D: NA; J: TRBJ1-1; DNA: TGTGCCAGCAGCTTAGCGACGGGTGGAGGGAACACTGAAGCTTTCTTT; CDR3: CASSLATGGGNTEAFF
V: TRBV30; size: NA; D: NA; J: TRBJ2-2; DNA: TGTGCCTGTAACACGGGCCGAGGGACCGGGGAGCTGTTTTTT; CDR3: CACNTGRGTGELFF
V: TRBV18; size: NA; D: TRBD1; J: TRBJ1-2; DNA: TGTGCCAGCTCATGGGACAGGGTTCTGAACTATGGCTACACCTTC; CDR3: CASSWDRVLNYGYTF
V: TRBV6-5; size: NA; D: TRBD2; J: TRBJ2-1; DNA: TGTGCCAGCAGCCCCCTAGCGGGAGGGTACAATGAGCAGTTCTTC; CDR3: CASSPLAGGYNEQFF
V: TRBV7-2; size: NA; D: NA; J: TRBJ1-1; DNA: TGTGCCAGCAGCCCTAGCGAGCTGTTTTTGAACACTGAAGCTTTCTTT; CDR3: CASSPSELFLNTEAFF
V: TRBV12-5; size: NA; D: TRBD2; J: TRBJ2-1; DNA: TGTGCTAGTGGCATTGGGGCGGGACTAACAGGAGAGCAGTTCTTC; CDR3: CASGIGAGLTGEQFF
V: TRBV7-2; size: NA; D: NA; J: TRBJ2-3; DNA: TGTGCCAGCAGCTTGACAGCAGATACGCAGTATTTT; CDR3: CASSLTADTQYF
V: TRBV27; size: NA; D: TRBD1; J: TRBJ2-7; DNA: TGTGCCAGCAGTTTATTGTCGGGACAGCTCTACGAGCAGTACTTC; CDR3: CASSLLSGQLYEQYF
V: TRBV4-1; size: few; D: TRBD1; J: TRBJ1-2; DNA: TGCGCCAGCAGCGCGGACAGGGTCCTAAACTATGGCTACACCTTC; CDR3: CASSADRVLNYGYTF
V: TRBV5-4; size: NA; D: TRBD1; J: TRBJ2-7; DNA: TGTGCCAGCAGCTACTTACAGGGGTTAGAGGAGCAGTACTTC; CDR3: CASSYLQGLEEQYF